One sample yielded the 30 T cell receptor beta chains listed below, sequenced in a study of immune evolution from preneoplasia to lung adenocarcinoma. Data came from immunoSEQ multiplex PCR; TCRdb stores just in-frame clones and leaves some out. The sample lists around 7,000 clones; around 74% were seen once. Sequencing was done on a sample of FFPE atypical adenomatous hyperplasia tissue from the lung. Regarding subset: atypical adenomatous hyperplasia (AAH), lung preneoplasia. The receptors shown here come from an older donor with lung adenocarcinoma. Some clones in this sample may be carry-over from other donors' samples.

The rearrangement joins TRBV7-3 to TRBJ2-7; no clear D gene. Germline V lookup: CDR1 SGHTA, CDR2 FQGTGA. V was cut by 5 bases and J by 3 bases, with 14 bases left in between. CDR3 length equals 14 residues. The CDR3 DNA sequence: TGTGCCAGCAGCGCACCTCTTTTCCACTACGAGCAGTACTTC. Translating it yields CASSAPLFHYEQYF.

The chain carries TRBV7-6 and TRBJ2-7; maybe TRBD1 (5 bases). The CDR3 contains 14 residues. The V gene lost 3 bases and the J gene lost 5 bases, with 14 bases spanning the gap. Germline-derived CDR1 and CDR2 are SGHVS and FNYEAQ. The CDR3 DNA is TGTGCCAGCAGCTTTACAGGAATCGACAACGAGCAGTACTTC. Residues: CASSFTGIDNEQYF.

The gene calls are TRBV4-2 and TRBJ2-3; TRBD2 aligns across 15 bases. Looked up from germline, CDR1 is LGHNA and CDR2 is YNFKEQ. CDR3 size: 18 residues. After removal of 4 bases from V and 5 bases from J, the junction contained 10 bases not matched to a gene. In DNA, the CDR3 is TGTGCCAGCAGCCCCCGCCCGGGACTAGCGGGGGGCGGAGATACGCAGTATTTT. Protein sequence: CASSPRPGLAGGGDTQYF.

In its sample, this clone ranks as medium-sized. CDR3 region: CASSVGGVGTDTQYF. CDR3 nucleotide sequence: TGTGCCAGCAGCGTAGGGGGAGTGGGCACAGATACGCAGTATTTT. The chain is built from TRBV9 and TRBJ2-3, with D perhaps matching TRBD2 (5 bases). This CDR3 region has 15 residues. V lost 0 bases, J lost 1 base, and 9 bases lay in between. The germline V gene encodes CDR1 SGDLS and CDR2 YYNGEE.

The rearrangement links TRBV20-1 to TRBJ2-3; D perhaps matches TRBD2 (5 bases). Germline CDR1 reads DFQATT; CDR2 reads SNEGSKA (reference sequence). The V end lost 5 bases, the J end lost 8 bases, and 11 bases lay between the germline ends. CDR3 size: 11 residues. CDR3 sequence reads: CSADGLGTQYF. The CDR3 region has the DNA TGCAGTGCTGACGGACTTGGTACGCAGTATTTT.

The chain joins TRBV30 to TRBJ1-1; D is uncertain. This CDR3 contains 11 residues. The germline gives CDR1 GTSNPN, CDR2 SVGIG (reference sequence). The V end lost 3 bases, the J end lost 5 bases, and 7 bases lay between the germline ends. The CDR3 sequence: CAWRGSTEAFF. The CDR3 bases are TGTGCCTGGAGGGGGTCAACTGAAGCTTTCTTT.

V gene TRBV7-6 combines with J gene TRBJ2-5, with 9 bases lining up with TRBD1. The CDR3 sequence is 15 residues long. J gave up 2 bases and V 1 base, and 2 bases lay outside the gene matches. Looked up from germline, CDR1 is SGHVS and CDR2 is FNYEAQ. CDR3 in amino acids: CASSLGTGVQETQYF. The CDR3 nucleotides read TGTGCCAGCAGCTTAGGGACAGGGGTTCAAGAGACCCAGTACTTC.

In the case of this clone: Germline is not matched at one junction end, which may reflect a read error. The V gene is TRBV7-7, the J gene TRBJ2-1; D perhaps matches TRBD1 (6 bases). The CDR3 extends over 14 amino acids. CDR1 is SSHAT, CDR2 FNYEAQ, per germline (reference sequence). The CDR3 loop is CASSLGGPWGEQFF. The CDR3, as DNA: TGTGCTAGCAGCTTAGGGGGACCCTGGGGTGAGCAGTTCTTC.

The chain has TRBV19 and TRBJ1-1; D is unclear. The V gene lost 9 bases and the J gene lost 3 bases, with 23 bases spanning the gap. Germline CDR1 LNHDA, CDR2 SQIVND (reference sequence). The CDR3 contains 16 residues. This CDR3 reads CASIDIRKSWDTEAFF. The CDR3 DNA is TGTGCCAGCATCGACATTCGAAAATCCTGGGACACTGAAGCTTTCTTT. Combining the CDR3 with reference TRBV19 and TRBJ1-1 gives the whole variable domain DGGITQSPKYLFRKEGQNVTLSCEQNLNHDAMYWYRQDPGQGLRLIYYSQIVNDFQKGDIAEGYSVSREKKESFPLTVTSAQKNPTAFYLCASIDIRKSWDTEAFFGQGTRLTVV.

For this clone: Germline and junction disagree at one end, which may indicate a read error. DNA for the CDR3: TGTGCTAGCAGCCCCGGGGGGGGCACAGATACGCAGTATTTT. Amino acids: CASSPGGGTDTQYF. The chain recombines TRBV7-7 with TRBJ2-3, with TRBD2 matching 8 bases. There are 14 residues in the CDR3. Germline assignment: CDR1 SSHAT and CDR2 FNYEAQ (reference sequence).

This clone was detected only once. The J gene is TRBJ2-5, the V gene TRBV5-1; the D gene is possibly TRBD2 (5 bases). Deletions cut 2 bases from V and 7 bases from J, with 9 bases between. The CDR3 extends over 12 amino acids. Germline V CDR1 and CDR2: SGHRS, YFSETQ. This CDR3 is CASSFPEGTQYF. The CDR3 nucleotides are TGCGCCAGCAGCTTTCCCGAGGGGACCCAGTACTTC. Full variable domain (missing parts from reference TRBV5-1 and TRBJ2-5): KAGVTQTPRYLIKTRGQQVTLSCSPISGHRSVSWYQQTPGQGLQFLFEYFSETQRNKGNFPGRFSGRQFSNSRSEMNVSTLELGDSALYLCASSFPEGTQYFGPGTRLLVL.

V is TRBV9 and J is TRBJ1-2; weak D call: TRBD1 (5 bases). V was pared by 3 bases and J by 5 bases, with 20 bases between. The germline V gene has CDR1 SGDLS and CDR2 YYNGEE. The CDR3 has 16 residues. DNA of the CDR3: TGTGCCAGCAGCGGCGTCTGGGACTCGGGTTCTTATGGCTACACCTTC. This codes for CASSGVWDSGSYGYTF.

In nucleotides, the CDR3 is TGTGCCAGTAGTACCGGGACAGGGTTTCGGTACGAGCAGTACTTC. Protein product: CASSTGTGFRYEQYF. The V gene is TRBV19, the J gene TRBJ2-7; 9 bases line up with TRBD1. The germline CDR1 and CDR2 sequences are LNHDA and SQIVND (reference sequence). V was pared by 4 bases and J by 4 bases, with 8 bases of the junction left unmatched. The CDR3 has 15 residues.

The gene calls are TRBV29-1 and TRBJ1-2; 7 positions agree with TRBD1. Losses at the gene ends were 7 bases for V and 6 bases for J; bases not matched to a gene: 5. Germline loops: CDR1 SQVTM, CDR2 ANQGSEA. The CDR3 length is 11 residues. Here the CDR3 reads CSAKGANGYTF. In nucleotides, the CDR3 is TGCAGCGCCAAGGGGGCGAATGGCTACACCTTC.

The CDR3 bases are TGTGCCAGCAGCGTAGGGGGGGGCGCGGGCTACGAGCAGTACTTC. Amino acids: CASSVGGGAGYEQYF. The chain employs TRBV9 and TRBJ2-7, with a weak D call TRBD2 (7 bases). CDR1 is SGDLS, CDR2 YYNGEE, per germline. The CDR3 contains 15 residues. Trimming left V 0 bases short and J 3 bases short, with 13 bases between.

In its sample, this clone was seen a few times. The rearrangement uses TRBV1 and TRBJ1-1. TRBV1 has pseudogene status. The CDR3 sequence is 16 residues long. The CDR3 protein is CTSSQDPGAKNTEAFF. CDR3 nucleotides: TGCACCAGCAGCCAAGATCCCGGGGCAAAGAACACTGAAGCTTTCTTT.

V is TRBV5-3 and J is TRBJ2-7; no clear D gene. TRBV5-3 is marked as an open reading frame, function uncertain. The V gene lost 4 bases and the J gene lost 6 bases, with 17 bases spanning the gap. The CDR3 covers 14 residues. CDR3 sequence (DNA): TGTGCCAGAAGCGATAGGGCCATCCTTGGCGAGCAGTACTTC. This codes for CARSDRAILGEQYF.

This sequence joins TRBV5-1 and TRBJ2-7; 13 bases map to TRBD2. J gave up 2 bases and V 3 bases, and 5 bases lay outside the gene matches. Germline CDR1 is SGHRS and CDR2 is YFSETQ. The CDR3 length is 16 residues. The CDR3 loop is CASSSAGLAGTYEQYF. The CDR3 DNA reads as TGCGCCAGCAGCTCTGCGGGACTAGCGGGGACCTACGAGCAGTACTTC.

The V gene is TRBV18, the J gene TRBJ1-2; 7 nucleotides align to TRBD1. After removal of 3 bases from V and 3 bases from J, the junction contained 1 base not matched to a gene. The V gene's germline CDR1 is KGHSH and CDR2 LQKENI. CDR3 length equals 13 residues. The CDR3 spells CASSPDRDYGYTF. The CDR3, as DNA: TGTGCCAGCTCACCCGACAGGGACTATGGCTACACCTTC.

As for this clone: The germline gene is not matched at one end of the junction; a read error may be the cause. The gene calls are TRBV6-6 and TRBJ2-3, with TRBD2 identical over 12 bases. Per the germline V gene, CDR1 is MNHNY and CDR2 is SVGAGI (reference sequence). The CDR3 has 16 amino acids. CDR3 protein: CASSYPSGGAPDAQYF. CDR3 nucleotide sequence: TGTGCCAGCAGTTACCCTAGCGGGGGGGCCCCAGATGCGCAGTATTTT.

The V and J genes are TRBV28 and TRBJ2-6, with D perhaps TRBD2 (6 bases). The CDR3 spans 15 residues. Trimming stripped 3 bases from V and 0 bases from J, with 6 bases between. Germline-derived CDR1 and CDR2 are MDHEN and SYDVKM. CDR3 DNA: TGTGCCAGCAGTTTGGGGGGCTCTGGGGCCAACGTCCTGACTTTC. Translation: CASSLGGSGANVLTF.

This clone was picked up a small number of times. The chain links TRBV5-1 to TRBJ2-2; the match to TRBD2 covers 7 bases. The CDR3 runs to 16 residues. With 2 bases clipped from V and 4 bases from J, the junction kept 8 bases outside the gene matches. The germline V gene has CDR1 SGHRS and CDR2 YFSETQ. In DNA, the CDR3 is TGCGCCAGCAGCTTTCTTCTAGCGGATAGCACCGGGGAGCTGTTTTTT. Translation gives CASSFLLADSTGELFF.

The rearrangement links TRBV9 to TRBJ2-5; the match to TRBD2 covers 9 bases. Germline values: CDR1 SGDLS, CDR2 YYNGEE. Trimming cost V 0 bases and J 4 bases; bases outside gene matches: 1. The CDR3 consists of 14 residues. The CDR3 loop is CASSVGLAVETQYF. The CDR3 nucleotides read TGTGCCAGCAGCGTAGGACTAGCGGTAGAGACCCAGTACTTC.

This rearrangement joins TRBV7-3 to TRBJ2-3; a weak D match, TRBD2 (5 bases). The V and J ends lost 8 bases and 2 bases respectively, with 14 bases between them. The CDR3 consists of 14 residues. Per germline, CDR1 SGHTA and CDR2 FQGTGA. The CDR3 is CASRSGRSTDTQYF. For the CDR3, the DNA is TGTGCCAGCCGGTCGGGGAGATCCACAGATACGCAGTATTTT.

This clone was seen a handful of times. V gene TRBV30 combines with J gene TRBJ1-1; no definite D call. The V gene's germline CDR1 is GTSNPN and CDR2 SVGIG (reference sequence). Trimming removed 4 bases at V and 4 bases at J, with 10 bases between. The CDR3 is 12 residues long. The CDR3 DNA reads TGTGCCTGGAATCTGAAGGGCACTGAAGCTTTCTTT. The encoded protein is CAWNLKGTEAFF.

The chain recombines TRBV29-1 with TRBJ1-2; possibly TRBD1 for D (6 bases). Germline V lookup: CDR1 SQVTM, CDR2 ANQGSEA. The CDR3 extends over 12 amino acids. Trimming shortened V by 5 bases and J by 2 bases, and 9 bases separated the two germline ends. CDR3 in DNA: TGCAGCGTTTTAGGACAGAACTATGGCTACACCTTC. Its translation: CSVLGQNYGYTF. The complete variable domain, with remaining parts taken from reference TRBV29-1 and TRBJ1-2, reads SAVISQKPSRDICQRGTSLTIQCQVDSQVTMMFWYRQQPGQSLTLIATANQGSEATYESGFVIDKFPISRPNLTFSTLTVSNMSPEDSSIYLCSVLGQNYGYTFGSGTRLTVV.

The chain joins TRBV2 to TRBJ2-1; 11 nucleotides agree with TRBD2. The CDR3 covers 13 residues. CDR1 is SNHLY, CDR2 FYNNEI, per germline. With V trimmed by 2 bases and J by 15 bases, 6 bases remained unmatched. The DNA for the CDR3 is TGTGCCAGCAGTGAAAGTCTAGCGGGGGGCCGGTTCTTC. This translates into CASSESLAGGRFF.

The CDR3 region is CASSLETGGEQYF. DNA of the CDR3: TGTGCCAGCAGCTTAGAAACTGGGGGCGAGCAGTACTTC. The rearrangement uses TRBV7-2 and TRBJ2-7; the D gene could be TRBD1 or TRBD2 (5 bases each). Germline V gene lookup returns CDR1 SGHTA and CDR2 FQGNSA. The CDR3 loop spans 13 amino acids. Trimming left V 1 base short and J 6 bases short, with 10 bases between.

This clone was observed a handful of times. The genes are TRBV28 and TRBJ1-1; tentatively, D is TRBD1 (5 bases). CDR1 is MDHEN and CDR2 is SYDVKM in the germline V gene. The CDR3 is 14 residues long. Trimming removed 2 bases at V and 4 bases at J, with 11 bases between. The CDR3 nucleotides are TGTGCCAGCAGTTTAGCCGTTAGGGGCACTGAAGCTTTCTTT. Amino acids: CASSLAVRGTEAFF.

The chain has TRBV10-1 and TRBJ2-2, with 9 bases fitting TRBD2. The V gene end was trimmed by 0 bases and the J gene end by 1 base; junction bases not matched to a gene: 6. This CDR3 has 18 residues. Germline values: CDR1 WNHNN, CDR2 SYGVQD (reference sequence). For the CDR3, the DNA is TGCGCCAGCAGTGAGTCTCCCTATAGCGGGGGGAACACCGGGGAGCTGTTTTTT. It specifies CASSESPYSGGNTGELFF.